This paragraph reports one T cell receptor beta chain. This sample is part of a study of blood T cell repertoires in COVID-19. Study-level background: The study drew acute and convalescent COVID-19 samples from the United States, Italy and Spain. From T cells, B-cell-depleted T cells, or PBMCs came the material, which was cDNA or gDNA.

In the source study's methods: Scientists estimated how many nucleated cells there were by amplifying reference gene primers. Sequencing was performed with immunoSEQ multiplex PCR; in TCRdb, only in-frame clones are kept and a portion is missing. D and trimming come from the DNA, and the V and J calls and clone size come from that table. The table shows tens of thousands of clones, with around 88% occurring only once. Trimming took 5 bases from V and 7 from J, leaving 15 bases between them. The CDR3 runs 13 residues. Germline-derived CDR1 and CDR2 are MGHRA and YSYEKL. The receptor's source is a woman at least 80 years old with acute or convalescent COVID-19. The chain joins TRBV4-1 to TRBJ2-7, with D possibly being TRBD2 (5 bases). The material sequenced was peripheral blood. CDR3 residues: CASSGREGLEQYF. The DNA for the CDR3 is TGCGCCAGCAGCGGGCGAGAGGGCTTGGAGCAGTACTTC.